The 20 T cell receptor beta chains in this list originate from one sample, sequenced in a study of T cell clones after liver transplantation. TCRdb's table, derived via immunoSEQ multiplex PCR, lists solely in-frame clones and lacks some. The profile shows about 16,000 clones, around 80% of them singletons. Sequences were derived from CD8+ T cells from blood, sampled 48 months after liver transplant. These receptor sequences come from a human patient who received a liver transplant. Some T cells may trace back to the graft donor.

DNA for the CDR3: TGTGCCAGCAGTTCCATTGGTGGGAGACAGGGGGTATTAGAGCAGTACTTC. Amino acid sequence: CASSSIGGRQGVLEQYF. The chain combines TRBV28 with TRBJ2-7, with TRBD1 matching over 9 bases. The germline CDR1 and CDR2 sequences are MDHEN and SYDVKM. CDR3 length: 17 amino acids. Trimming at V came to 4 bases and at J to 7 bases, leaving 17 bases not matched to a gene.

The chain joins TRBV12-5 to TRBJ1-2; 9 nucleotides agree with TRBD1. Germline V gives CDR1 LGHNT, CDR2 FRNRAP. Trimming took 2 bases from V and 6 from J; bases not matched to a gene: 10. The CDR3 runs 16 residues. The CDR3 coding sequence is TGTGCTAGTGGTTTGCTCCGGGACAGGGAGCTCGATGGCTACACCTTC. This gives the protein CASGLLRDRELDGYTF.

The gene calls are TRBV7-8 and TRBJ2-1; 8 bases are shared with TRBD2. The CDR3 is made up of 14 amino acids. Germline V gene lookup returns CDR1 SGHVS and CDR2 FQNEAQ. V trimming: 8 bases; J trimming: 6 bases; junction bases outside the gene matches: 9. The CDR3 nucleotides are TGTGCCAGCTCTCTCGCGGGAGGTCGCAATGAGCAGTTCTTC. Encoded protein: CASSLAGGRNEQFF.

The chain uses TRBV4-1 and TRBJ2-5, with 8 bases fitting TRBD2. Germline V gene data show CDR1 as MGHRA and CDR2 as YSYEKL. The V gene end was trimmed by 1 base and the J gene end by 2 bases; junction bases not matched to a gene: 3. The CDR3 sequence is 15 residues long. The CDR3 nucleotides read TGCGCCAGCAGCCAAGTTAGCGGGGTACAAGAGACCCAGTACTTC. It codes for CASSQVSGVQETQYF.

The chain carries TRBV27 and TRBJ2-2; 7 nucleotides align to TRBD1. The length of the CDR3 is 16 residues. After removal of 3 bases from V and 5 bases from J, the junction contained 9 bases not matched to a gene. The V gene's germline CDR1 is MNHEY and CDR2 SMNVEV (reference sequence). The CDR3 protein is CASSFMDRLGTGELFF. The DNA of the CDR3 is TGTGCCAGCAGTTTCATGGACAGGCTAGGGACCGGGGAGCTGTTTTTT.

The chain carries TRBV7-3 and TRBJ1-2; the D is unclear. Trimming took 2 bases from V and 3 from J, leaving 10 bases between them. The CDR3 extends over 14 amino acids. Germline CDR1 is SGHTA and CDR2 is FQGTGA. CDR3 loop: CASSLGQYDYGYTF. The CDR3 DNA reads as TGTGCCAGCAGCTTAGGGCAGTATGACTATGGCTACACCTTC.

The rearrangement joins TRBV19 to TRBJ1-5; D unclear. The CDR3 has 13 amino acids. The germline CDR1 and CDR2 sequences are LNHDA and SQIVND (reference sequence). With 3 bases removed from V and 5 bases from J, the gap between germline ends came to 8 bases. The CDR3 reads CASSISEDQPQHF. In DNA form, the CDR3 reads TGTGCCAGTAGTATCTCGGAGGATCAGCCCCAGCATTTT. The full variable domain, its missing parts supplied by reference TRBV19 and TRBJ1-5, is DGGITQSPKYLFRKEGQNVTLSCEQNLNHDAMYWYRQDPGQGLRLIYYSQIVNDFQKGDIAEGYSVSREKKESFPLTVTSAQKNPTAFYLCASSISEDQPQHFGDGTRLSIL.

V is TRBV5-6 and J is TRBJ2-2; D is ambiguous. This CDR3 region has 14 residues. Germline values: CDR1 SGHDT, CDR2 YYEEEE. The V end was cut by 3 bases, the J end by 1 base, with 7 bases between. Here the CDR3 DNA reads TGTGCCAGCAGCTCCGACTGGAACACCGGGGAGCTGTTTTTT. This sequence encodes CASSSDWNTGELFF.

The rearrangement links TRBV9 to TRBJ2-5, with a possible D match to TRBD2 (6 bases). This CDR3 is built from 14 residues. The germline CDR1 and CDR2 sequences are SGDLS and YYNGEE. Trimming cost V 0 bases and J 4 bases, with 10 bases left between them. The CDR3 DNA sequence: TGTGCCAGCAGCGTAGGGTCTAGCGTAGAGACCCAGTACTTC. The encoded protein is CASSVGSSVETQYF.

The CDR3 sequence: CASALEGTANTGELFF. As DNA, the CDR3 is TGTGCCAGCGCCCTTGAGGGCACAGCGAACACCGGGGAGCTGTTTTTT. This chain uses TRBV7-9 with TRBJ2-2; possible D gene TRBD2, 5 bases. The CDR3 has 16 residues. The germline V gene has CDR1 SEHNR and CDR2 FQNEAQ (reference sequence). V gave up 8 bases and J gave up 0 bases, with 16 bases separating them.

The chain carries TRBV6-6 and TRBJ2-7, with 7 bases aligning to TRBD1. Trimming cost V 5 bases and J 6 bases; bases outside gene matches: 4. The germline CDR1 and CDR2 sequences are MNHNY and SVGAGI (reference sequence). The CDR3 runs 12 residues. The CDR3 protein is CASSPRGSEQYF. The CDR3 coding sequence is TGTGCCAGCAGTCCCAGGGGGTCCGAGCAGTACTTC.

The V and J genes are TRBV11-2 and TRBJ2-5; 7 positions agree with TRBD1. Per germline, CDR1 SGHAT and CDR2 FQNNGV. The CDR3 is 14 amino acids. Trimming cost V 5 bases and J 1 base; bases outside gene matches: 4. The CDR3 loop reads CASSTWDSQETQYF. As DNA, the CDR3 is TGTGCCAGCAGCACCTGGGACAGCCAAGAGACCCAGTACTTC.

J is TRBJ2-5 and V is TRBV28, with D unclear. The CDR3 runs to 12 residues. V was cut by 3 bases and J by 5 bases, with 7 bases left in between. The germline V gene encodes CDR1 MDHEN and CDR2 SYDVKM. This chain's CDR3 is CASSLKLETQYF. DNA for the CDR3: TGTGCCAGCAGTTTGAAGCTGGAGACCCAGTACTTC.

This sequence joins TRBV4-3 and TRBJ2-5, with 11 bases matching TRBD2. V lost 2 bases and J lost 2; bases outside the gene matches: 7. The CDR3 length is 17 residues. Germline V CDR1 and CDR2: LGHNA, YSLEER. The CDR3: CASSQSLAGGLQETQYF. The CDR3, as DNA: TGCGCCAGCAGCCAATCGTTAGCGGGAGGGCTACAAGAGACCCAGTACTTC.

The V gene is TRBV7-2, the J gene TRBJ2-3; D is uncertain. The CDR3 loop spans 13 amino acids. Germline V CDR1 and CDR2: SGHTA, FQGNSA. V was cut by 5 bases and J by 6 bases, with 12 bases left in between. The CDR3 is CASSPRPVDTQYF. For the CDR3, the DNA is TGTGCCAGCAGCCCCCGTCCTGTGGATACGCAGTATTTT.

CDR3 protein: CATSSSGPHQPQHF. DNA for the CDR3: TGTGCCACCAGCAGCTCAGGGCCGCACCAGCCCCAGCATTTT. This chain connects TRBV15 to TRBJ1-5; D is perhaps TRBD1 (5 bases). The germline V and J ends were trimmed by 3 bases and 7 bases, with 13 bases remaining between them. The V gene's germline CDR1 is LNHNV and CDR2 YYDKDF (reference sequence). This CDR3 region has 14 residues.

The rearrangement joins TRBV6-5 to TRBJ2-2; tentative D call: TRBD1 (6 bases). Between the trimmed V and J ends, which lost 2 bases and 7 bases, there was a span of 11 bases. Germline assignment: CDR1 MNHEY and CDR2 SVGAGI. The CDR3 contains 14 residues. Written as DNA, the CDR3 is TGTGCCAGCAGTTACCCCAGGGGTAGCGGGGAGCTGTTTTTT. Its protein is CASSYPRGSGELFF.

This chain joins TRBV27 and TRBJ2-7, with D perhaps matching TRBD1 (5 bases). The CDR3 has 13 amino acids. The V and J ends lost 7 bases and 0 bases respectively, with 10 bases between them. The V gene's germline CDR1 is MNHEY and CDR2 SMNVEV (reference sequence). CDR3 residues: CASMSDSSYEQYF. CDR3 coding DNA: TGTGCCAGCATGTCCGACAGCTCCTACGAGCAGTACTTC.

This clone was observed many times. The chain joins TRBV9 to TRBJ2-7, with D perhaps TRBD2 (6 bases). Trimming left V 4 bases short and J 6 bases short, with 20 bases between. Germline-derived CDR1 and CDR2 are SGDLS and YYNGEE. This CDR3 is built from 15 residues. CDR3 sequence: CASSPTAGRTTEQYF. The CDR3, as DNA: TGTGCCAGCAGCCCCACCGCGGGACGGACCACCGAGCAGTACTTC. The whole variable domain, filled in from reference TRBV9 and TRBJ2-7, reads DSGVTQTPKHLITATGQRVTLRCSPRSGDLSVYWYQQSLDQGLQFLIQYYNGEERAKGNILERFSAQQFPDLHSELNLSSLELGDSALYFCASSPTAGRTTEQYFGPGTRLTVT.

The chain recombines TRBV29-1 with TRBJ1-2; D uncertain. The CDR3 is 14 residues long. The ends were cut back, 0 bases at V and 4 bases at J, with 12 bases in the middle. Germline values: CDR1 SQVTM, CDR2 ANQGSEA. The CDR3 DNA reads TGCAGCGTTGAAGATGGTACCAGTTCCTATGGCTACACCTTC. Its translation is CSVEDGTSSYGYTF.